The 12 T cell receptor beta chains reported below all come from one sample, sequenced in a study of Ad26.COV2.S vaccination and SARS-CoV-2 variants. The treatment is: roughly 20 received Ad26.COV2.S at low or high dose, single or two shots; about 5 received placebo; per-sample allocation not given. On day 63 after the first injection, vaccine and placebo recipients gave samples. The data were produced by immunoSEQ multiplex PCR, yet TCRdb's version contains in-frame clones alone and is incomplete. The repertoire has about 390,000 clones, 88% of them found once; the top ten carry roughly 3%. Specimen: peripheral blood, collected in a trial of Ad26.COV2.S vaccine versus placebo. These receptors originate from a person aged 18-65 years who received the Ad26.COV2.S COVID-19 vaccine or a placebo.

The V gene is TRBV6-6, the J gene TRBJ1-4, with no clear D. Trimming shortened V by 0 bases and J by 0 bases, and 8 bases separated the two germline ends. Germline CDR1 reads MNHNY; CDR2 reads SVGAGI (reference sequence). The CDR3 loop spans 16 amino acids. CDR3 nucleotides: TGTGCCAGCAGTTACTCGCTTACAACAACTAATGAAAAACTGTTTTTT. This sequence encodes CASSYSLTTTNEKLFF.

As concerns this clone: The identical CDR3 is also encoded by other nucleotide sequences in the sample. The chain employs TRBV7-2 and TRBJ1-2, with TRBD1 identical over 7 bases. This CDR3 region has 14 residues. The J segment lost 2 bases and the V segment lost 5 bases, leaving 5 bases of the junction unmatched. The germline gives CDR1 SGHTA, CDR2 FQGNSA. The CDR3 sequence is CASSPSTGNYGYTF. CDR3 nucleotide sequence: TGTGCCAGCAGCCCCTCGACAGGGAACTATGGCTACACCTTC.

This clone has only a few counts. V gene TRBV20-1 combines with J gene TRBJ1-1, with 9 bases lining up with TRBD1. The ends lost 3 bases at V and 6 bases at J; junction bases unmatched: 11. The germline V gene has CDR1 DFQATT and CDR2 SNEGSKA (reference sequence). The CDR3 runs to 15 residues. CDR3 sequence: CSASRGQGRLAEAFF. DNA for the CDR3: TGCAGTGCTAGTCGGGGACAGGGAAGATTGGCTGAAGCTTTCTTT.

This clone was counted once. The chain carries TRBV5-1 and TRBJ2-5; a weak D match, TRBD2 (6 bases). Per the germline V gene, CDR1 is SGHRS and CDR2 is YFSETQ. The CDR3 extends over 14 amino acids. Trimming cost V 4 bases and J 5 bases, with 15 bases left between them. CDR3 in amino acids: CASSPGVGGETQYF. Here the CDR3 DNA reads TGCGCCAGCAGCCCCGGTGTTGGGGGGGAGACCCAGTACTTC.

The V gene is TRBV18, the J gene TRBJ1-1; TRBD1 matches 9 bases. CDR3 length: 14 residues. The germline gives CDR1 KGHSH, CDR2 LQKENI. V was clipped by 4 bases and J by 3 bases; unmatched bases: 3. The DNA of the CDR3 is TGTGCCAGCTCACAAACAGGGGGCGACACTGAAGCTTTCTTT. Translation gives CASSQTGGDTEAFF.

The chain couples TRBV5-4 to TRBJ2-3; weak D call: TRBD2 (7 bases). Trimming took off 7 bases at V and 7 bases at J, with 19 bases between the two ends. Germline CDR1 and CDR2: SGHNT and YYREEE (reference sequence). This CDR3 has 14 amino acids. CDR3 residues: CASSRAGGHNTQYF. The CDR3 DNA sequence: TGTGCCAGCTCCAGAGCCGGGGGGCACAATACGCAGTATTTT.

V gene TRBV5-8 combines with J gene TRBJ2-3; the D call may be TRBD1 or TRBD2 (6 bases each). This CDR3 has 16 amino acids. V was clipped by 3 bases and J by 0 bases, with 14 bases between them. CDR1 and CDR2 (germline): SGHTS, YDEGEE. The CDR3 DNA sequence: TGTGCCAGCAGCTGGGGAACAGGGAGGAGCACAGATACGCAGTATTTT. Translating it yields CASSWGTGRSTDTQYF.

The V call is TRBV25-1, the J call TRBJ2-3; D ambiguous. Between the trimmed V and J ends, which lost 6 bases and 5 bases, there was a span of 9 bases. The CDR3 is 12 amino acids. Germline V gives CDR1 MGHDK, CDR2 SYGVNS. CDR3 bases: TGTGCCAGCAGCCCTCGTCTAGATACGCAGTATTTT. Its protein is CASSPRLDTQYF. Together with reference TRBV25-1 and TRBJ2-3, the CDR3 gives the full variable domain: EADIYQTPRYLVIGTGKKITLECSQTMGHDKMYWYQQDPGMELHLIHYSYGVNSTEKGDLSSESTVSRIRTEHFPLTLESARPSHTSQYLCASSPRLDTQYFGPGTRLTVL.

The count of this clone is one. The J gene is TRBJ2-6, the V gene TRBV6-1, with D perhaps TRBD1 (6 bases). The CDR3 covers 16 residues. CDR1 MNHNS and CDR2 SASEGT come from the germline V gene. Trimming removed 2 bases from V and 0 bases from J, with 8 bases in between. The CDR3 sequence: CASSEPGDSGANVLTF. The DNA of the CDR3 is TGTGCCAGCAGTGAACCAGGGGACTCTGGGGCCAACGTCCTGACTTTC.

This chain joins TRBV6-6 and TRBJ2-5; D remains unclear. V shed 2 bases and J shed 5 bases, with 15 bases lying between them. CDR3 length equals 15 residues. The germline gives CDR1 MNHNY, CDR2 SVGAGI (reference sequence). The DNA of the CDR3 is TGTGCCAGCAGTTACACCTCGTTAGGGCAGGAGACCCAGTACTTC. Translating gives CASSYTSLGQETQYF.

This chain uses TRBV19 with TRBJ2-7, with a possible D match to TRBD1 (5 bases). Germline lookup yields CDR1 LNHDA and CDR2 SQIVND (reference sequence). The CDR3 has 15 residues. V was clipped by 5 bases and J by 2 bases, with 16 bases between them. DNA for the CDR3: TGTGCCAGTAGTGCACAGGTTACCTCGGCCTACGAGCAGTACTTC. This translates into CASSAQVTSAYEQYF.

This clone was recorded once. This chain connects TRBV6-1 to TRBJ1-6, with unresolved D. Looked up from germline, CDR1 is MNHNS and CDR2 is SASEGT. This CDR3 region has 14 residues. Trimming took 2 bases from V and 9 from J, leaving 11 bases between them. CDR3 nucleotide sequence: TGTGCCAGCAGTGAATCCCGGGTTTCTTCACCCCTCCACTTT. This codes for CASSESRVSSPLHF.